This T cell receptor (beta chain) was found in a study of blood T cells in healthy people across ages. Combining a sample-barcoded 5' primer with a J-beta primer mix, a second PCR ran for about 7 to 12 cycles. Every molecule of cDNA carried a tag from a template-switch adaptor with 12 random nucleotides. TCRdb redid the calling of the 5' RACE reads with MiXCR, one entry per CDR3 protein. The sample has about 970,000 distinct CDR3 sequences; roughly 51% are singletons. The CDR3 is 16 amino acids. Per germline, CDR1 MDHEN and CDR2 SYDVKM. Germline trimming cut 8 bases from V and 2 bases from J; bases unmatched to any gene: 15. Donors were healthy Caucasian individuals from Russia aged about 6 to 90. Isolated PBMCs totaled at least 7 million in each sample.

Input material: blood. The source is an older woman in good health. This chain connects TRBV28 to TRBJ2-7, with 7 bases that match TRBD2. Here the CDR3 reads CASRVWGGTGPYEQYF. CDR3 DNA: TGTGCCAGCCGCGTTTGGGGAGGGACGGGACCCTACGAGCAGTACTTC.